This TCR beta chain emerged from a study of blood T cell repertoires in COVID-19. Study at large: COVID-19 samples collected from the United States, Italy and Spain covered acute and convalescent phases. PBMCs, B-cell-depleted T cells, or T cells provided the cDNA or gDNA that made up the material.

Assay used: immunoSEQ multiplex PCR; TCRdb lists only in-frame clones, some missing. The table lists 110,000 or so clones, approximately 90% of them singletons, with approximately 4.3% in the top ten. The CDR3 totals 16 residues. The V gene's germline CDR1 is KGHDR and CDR2 SFDVKD. The ends lost 7 bases at V and 7 bases at J; junction bases unmatched: 12. V is TRBV24-1 and J is TRBJ2-2; TRBD1 matches at 9 bases. The source of this sequence is a woman in her fifties or sixties with acute or convalescent COVID-19. The specimen was peripheral blood. The CDR3 sequence is CATRILPGQGIGELFF. CDR3 nucleotides: TGTGCCACCAGGATTTTACCGGGACAGGGAATCGGGGAGCTGTTTTTT.